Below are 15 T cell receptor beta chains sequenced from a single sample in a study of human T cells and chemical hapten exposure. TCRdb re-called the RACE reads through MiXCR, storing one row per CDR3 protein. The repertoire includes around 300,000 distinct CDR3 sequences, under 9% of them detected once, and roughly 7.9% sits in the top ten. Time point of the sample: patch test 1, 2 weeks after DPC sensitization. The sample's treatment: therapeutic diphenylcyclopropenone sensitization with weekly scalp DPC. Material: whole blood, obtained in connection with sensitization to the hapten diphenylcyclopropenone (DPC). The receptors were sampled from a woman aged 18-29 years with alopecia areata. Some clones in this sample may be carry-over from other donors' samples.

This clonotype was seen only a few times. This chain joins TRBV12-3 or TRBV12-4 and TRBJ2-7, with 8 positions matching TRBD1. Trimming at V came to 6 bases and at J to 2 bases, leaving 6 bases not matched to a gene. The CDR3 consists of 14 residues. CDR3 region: CASSDPGGTYEQYF. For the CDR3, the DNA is TGTGCCAGCAGCGACCCAGGGGGCACCTACGAGCAGTACTTC.

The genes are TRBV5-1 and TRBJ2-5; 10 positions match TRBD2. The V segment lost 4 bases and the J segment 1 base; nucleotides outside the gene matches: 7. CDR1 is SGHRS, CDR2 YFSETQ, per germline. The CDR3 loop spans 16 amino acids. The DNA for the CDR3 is TGCGCCAGCAGCCAGGGACTAGCGCACACCCAAGAGACCCAGTACTTC. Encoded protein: CASSQGLAHTQETQYF. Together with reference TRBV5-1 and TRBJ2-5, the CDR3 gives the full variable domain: KAGVTQTPRYLIKTRGQQVTLSCSPISGHRSVSWYQQTPGQGLQFLFEYFSETQRNKGNFPGRFSGRQFSNSRSEMNVSTLELGDSALYLCASSQGLAHTQETQYFGPGTRLLVL.

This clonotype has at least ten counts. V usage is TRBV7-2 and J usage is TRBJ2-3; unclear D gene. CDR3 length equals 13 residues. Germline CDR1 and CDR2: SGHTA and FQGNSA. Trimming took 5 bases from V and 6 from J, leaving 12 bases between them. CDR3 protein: CASSRLVRDTQYF. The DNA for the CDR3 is TGTGCCAGCAGCCGTCTTGTACGCGATACGCAGTATTTT. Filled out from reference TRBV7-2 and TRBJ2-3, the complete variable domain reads GAGVSQSPSNKVTEKGKDVELRCDPISGHTALYWYRQSLGQGLEFLIYFQGNSAPDKSGLPSDRFSAERTGGSVSTLTIQRTQQEDSAVYLCASSRLVRDTQYFGPGTRLTVL.

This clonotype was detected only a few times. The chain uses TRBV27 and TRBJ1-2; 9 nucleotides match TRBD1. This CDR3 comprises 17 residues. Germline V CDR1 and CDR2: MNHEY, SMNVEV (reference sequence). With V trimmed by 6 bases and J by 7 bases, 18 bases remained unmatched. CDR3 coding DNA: TGTGCCAGCAGCCCTCAGCGGGACAGGGAAAACACTGGTGGCTACACCTTC. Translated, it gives CASSPQRDRENTGGYTF.

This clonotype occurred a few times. The CDR3 nucleotides read TGCAGTGCTAGAGTTCCAGCGGGGGGCCAGAAGACCCAGTACTTC. This translates into CSARVPAGGQKTQYF. The chain is built from TRBV20-1 and TRBJ2-5, with 9 positions matching TRBD2. Germline CDR1 DFQATT, CDR2 SNEGSKA (reference sequence). The CDR3 totals 15 residues. The J segment lost 6 bases and the V segment lost 1 base, leaving 9 bases of the junction unmatched.

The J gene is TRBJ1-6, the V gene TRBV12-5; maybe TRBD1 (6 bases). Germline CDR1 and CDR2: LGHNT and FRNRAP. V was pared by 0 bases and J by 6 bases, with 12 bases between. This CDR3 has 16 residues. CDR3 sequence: CASGLVQGGGNSPLHF. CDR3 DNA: TGTGCTAGTGGTTTGGTACAGGGTGGCGGTAATTCACCCCTCCACTTT.

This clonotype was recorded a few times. The CDR3 DNA reads as TGTGCCACCAGTGACCCCCTGGCGACTAGCGGTTCCTACAATGAGCAGTTCTTC. This gives the protein CATSDPLATSGSYNEQFF. The gene calls are TRBV24-1 and TRBJ2-1; TRBD2 matches 9 bases. Trimming removed 4 bases from V and 1 base from J; junction bases left unmatched: 10. The CDR3 is 18 residues long. In germline, CDR1 is KGHDR, CDR2 SFDVKD.

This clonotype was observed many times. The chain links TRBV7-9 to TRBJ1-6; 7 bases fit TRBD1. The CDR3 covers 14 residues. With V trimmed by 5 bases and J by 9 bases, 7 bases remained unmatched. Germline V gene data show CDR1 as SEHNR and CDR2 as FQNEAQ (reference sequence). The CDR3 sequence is CASSRTGITSPLHF. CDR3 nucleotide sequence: TGTGCCAGCAGCCGGACAGGAATTACTTCACCCCTCCACTTT.

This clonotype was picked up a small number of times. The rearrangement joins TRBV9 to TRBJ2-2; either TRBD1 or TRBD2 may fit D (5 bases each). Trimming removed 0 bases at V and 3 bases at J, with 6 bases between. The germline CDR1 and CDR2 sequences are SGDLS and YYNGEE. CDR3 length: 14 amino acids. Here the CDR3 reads CASSVVGDTGELFF. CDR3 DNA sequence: TGTGCCAGCAGCGTAGTGGGGGACACCGGGGAGCTGTTTTTT.

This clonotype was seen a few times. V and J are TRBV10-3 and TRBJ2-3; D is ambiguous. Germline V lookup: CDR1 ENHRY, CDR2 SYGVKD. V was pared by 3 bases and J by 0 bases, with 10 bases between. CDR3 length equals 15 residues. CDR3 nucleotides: TGTGCCATCAGTGACGGAACTACTAGCACAGATACGCAGTATTTT. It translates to CAISDGTTSTDTQYF.

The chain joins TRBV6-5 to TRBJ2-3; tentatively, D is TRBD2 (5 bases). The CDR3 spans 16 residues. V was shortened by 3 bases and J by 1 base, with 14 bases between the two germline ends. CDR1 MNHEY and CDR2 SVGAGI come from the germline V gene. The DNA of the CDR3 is TGTGCCAGCAGTTATGGCGCGGGCCAGGGCACAGATACGCAGTATTTT. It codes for CASSYGAGQGTDTQYF.

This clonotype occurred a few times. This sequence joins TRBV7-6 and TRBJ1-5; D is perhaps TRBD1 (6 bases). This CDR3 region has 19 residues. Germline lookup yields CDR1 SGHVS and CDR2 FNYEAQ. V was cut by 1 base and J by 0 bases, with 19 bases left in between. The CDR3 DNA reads TGTGCCAGCAGCTTAGATGGTCGGGGGGGCCCTTATAGCAATCAGCCCCAGCATTTT. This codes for CASSLDGRGGPYSNQPQHF.

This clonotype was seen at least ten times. DNA for the CDR3: TGCAGCGTCGACCGGGGCCCTGACGAGCAGTACTTC. Protein product: CSVDRGPDEQYF. The rearrangement uses TRBV29-1 and TRBJ2-7; D tentatively reads TRBD1 or TRBD2 (5 bases each). Germline V gene sequence: CDR1 SQVTM, CDR2 ANQGSEA. The V end was cut by 6 bases, the J end by 5 bases, with 14 bases between. This CDR3 has 12 amino acids.

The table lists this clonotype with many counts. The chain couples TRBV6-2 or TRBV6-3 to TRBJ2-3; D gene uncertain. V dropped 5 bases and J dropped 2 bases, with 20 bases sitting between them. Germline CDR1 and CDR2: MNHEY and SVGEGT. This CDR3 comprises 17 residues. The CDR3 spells CASSLRRGRRLTDTQYF. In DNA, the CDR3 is TGTGCCAGCAGTCTTCGGCGTGGACGGCGACTCACAGATACGCAGTATTTT.

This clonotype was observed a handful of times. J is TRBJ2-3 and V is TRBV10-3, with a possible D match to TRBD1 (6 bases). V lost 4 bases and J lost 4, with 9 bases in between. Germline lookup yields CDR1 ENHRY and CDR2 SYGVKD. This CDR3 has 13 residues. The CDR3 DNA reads TGTGCCATCAGTGGGGGGCGCCCAGATACGCAGTATTTT. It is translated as CAISGGRPDTQYF.